These T cell receptor beta chains were read from a single sample in a study of cytomegalovirus exposure and HLA in healthy donors. This table comes from immunoSEQ multiplex PCR, and its TCRdb copy is limited to in-frame clones, with some not included. The table lists 300,000 to 400,000 clones, around 86% of them singletons. Sequencing was performed on PBMCs. The receptor source for this set is a young woman in good health and CMV-seronegative. Both conserved end residues are part of each CDR3. Clone size is stated in some rows and not others, as once, few, many or a class when expanded.

cdr3_length: 19
v_call: TRBV5-1
clone_size: NA
j_call: TRBJ2-7
cdr3_aa: CASSLASGGQGLQGYEQYF

cdr3_length: 14
v_call: TRBV27
clone_size: few
j_call: TRBJ2-7
cdr3_aa: CASSPRTTGNEQYF

cdr3_length: 12
v_call: TRBV7-9
clone_size: NA
j_call: TRBJ1-1
cdr3_aa: CASSRGGGGAFF

cdr3_length: 15
v_call: TRBV9
clone_size: NA
j_call: TRBJ1-2
cdr3_aa: CASSPGDSFNYGYTF

cdr3_length: 14
v_call: TRBV10-3
clone_size: once
j_call: TRBJ1-1
cdr3_aa: CAISPGQMNTEAFF

cdr3_length: 14
v_call: TRBV11-2
clone_size: few
j_call: TRBJ1-4
cdr3_aa: CASSRTGGGEKLFF

cdr3_length: 15
v_call: TRBV6-1
clone_size: NA
j_call: TRBJ1-2
cdr3_aa: CASSPRPGTTRGYTF

cdr3_length: 14
v_call: TRBV30
clone_size: NA
j_call: TRBJ2-1
cdr3_aa: CAWDGGLAYNEQFF

cdr3_length: 15
v_call: TRBV6-5
clone_size: NA
j_call: TRBJ1-1
cdr3_aa: CASTWTENMNTEAFF

cdr3_length: 15
v_call: TRBV10-2
clone_size: few
j_call: TRBJ2-7
cdr3_aa: CASSENNRGTYEQYF

cdr3_length: 15
v_call: TRBV5-1
clone_size: NA
j_call: TRBJ2-1
cdr3_aa: CASSSPSGGANEQFF

cdr3_length: 15
v_call: TRBV28
clone_size: NA
j_call: TRBJ2-7
cdr3_aa: CASSFLTGQVDEQYF

cdr3_length: 13
v_call: TRBV7-9
clone_size: NA
j_call: TRBJ1-2
cdr3_aa: CASSEGQGYGYTF

cdr3_length: 16
v_call: TRBV30
clone_size: NA
j_call: TRBJ1-4
cdr3_aa: CAWSVLSHPTNEKLFF

cdr3_length: 12
v_call: TRBV2
clone_size: NA
j_call: TRBJ1-1
cdr3_aa: CASMGQGSEAFF

cdr3_length: 15
v_call: TRBV2
clone_size: NA
j_call: TRBJ1-5
cdr3_aa: CASSGDRLSNQPQHF

cdr3_length: 15
v_call: TRBV6-1
clone_size: NA
j_call: TRBJ2-3
cdr3_aa: CASSELGGVTDTQYF

cdr3_length: 12
v_call: TRBV9
clone_size: NA
j_call: TRBJ2-2
cdr3_aa: CASGAITGELFF

cdr3_length: 14
v_call: TRBV27
clone_size: NA
j_call: TRBJ2-7
cdr3_aa: CASSQGPTWDEQYF

cdr3_length: 15
v_call: TRBV27
clone_size: NA
j_call: TRBJ2-3
cdr3_aa: CASSFTGGWGDTQYF

cdr3_length: 13
v_call: TRBV29-1
clone_size: NA
j_call: TRBJ1-1
cdr3_aa: CSVRQGALTEAFF

cdr3_length: 15
v_call: TRBV28
clone_size: NA
j_call: TRBJ2-4
cdr3_aa: CASKGGGALGNIQYF

cdr3_length: 13
v_call: TRBV6-5
clone_size: few
j_call: TRBJ2-7
cdr3_aa: CASSPFTGGEQYF

cdr3_length: 13
v_call: TRBV4-1
clone_size: NA
j_call: TRBJ2-1
cdr3_aa: CASSQDQAREQFF

cdr3_length: 15
v_call: TRBV7-9
clone_size: NA
j_call: TRBJ2-2
cdr3_aa: CASSPRDGNTGELFF